This paragraph reports one T cell receptor (beta chain). The sample originates from a study of cytomegalovirus exposure and HLA in healthy donors. A multiplex PCR was run with 60 Vbeta primers and 13 Jbeta primers. Assay used: immunoSEQ multiplex PCR; TCRdb lists only in-frame clones, some missing. The sample carries roughly 140,000 clones, about 80% recorded once. The junction had 8 bases not matched to a gene; V was cut back by 10 bases and J by 8 bases. CDR1 and CDR2 (germline): ENHRY, SYGVKD. There are 13 residues in the CDR3. This rearrangement joins TRBV10-3 to TRBJ2-1; the match to TRBD1 covers 10 bases. Sequenced: PBMCs. This sequence was found in a male donor in good health and CMV-seronegative. The CDR3 loop reads CATRGTGDDEQFF. CDR3 in DNA: TGTGCCACCCGAGGGACAGGGGACGATGAGCAGTTCTTC.